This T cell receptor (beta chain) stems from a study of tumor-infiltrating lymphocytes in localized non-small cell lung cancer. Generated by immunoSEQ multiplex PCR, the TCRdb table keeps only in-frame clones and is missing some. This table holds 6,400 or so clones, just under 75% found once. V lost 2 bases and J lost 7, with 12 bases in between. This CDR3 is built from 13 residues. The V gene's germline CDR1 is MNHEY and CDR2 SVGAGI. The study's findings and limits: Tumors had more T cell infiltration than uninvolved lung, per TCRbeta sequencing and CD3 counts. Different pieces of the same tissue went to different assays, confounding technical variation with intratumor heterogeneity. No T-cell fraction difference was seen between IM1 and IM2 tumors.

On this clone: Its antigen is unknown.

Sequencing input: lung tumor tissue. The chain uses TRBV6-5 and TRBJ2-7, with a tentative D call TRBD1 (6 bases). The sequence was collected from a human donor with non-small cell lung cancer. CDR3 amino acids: CASSYTGTNEQYF. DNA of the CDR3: TGTGCCAGCAGTTACACAGGGACGAATGAGCAGTACTTC.